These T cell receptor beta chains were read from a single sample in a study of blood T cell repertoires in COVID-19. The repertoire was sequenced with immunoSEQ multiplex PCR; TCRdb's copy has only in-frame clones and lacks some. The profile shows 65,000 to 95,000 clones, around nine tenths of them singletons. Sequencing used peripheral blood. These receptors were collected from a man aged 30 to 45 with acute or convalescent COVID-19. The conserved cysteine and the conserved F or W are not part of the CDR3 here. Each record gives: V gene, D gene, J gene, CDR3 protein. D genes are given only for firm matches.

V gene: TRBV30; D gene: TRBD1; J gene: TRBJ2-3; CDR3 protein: AGRTGGIDTQY
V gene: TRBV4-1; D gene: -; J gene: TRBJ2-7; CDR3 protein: ASSQVGRREFEQY
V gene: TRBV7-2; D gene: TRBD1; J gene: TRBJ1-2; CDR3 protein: ASSLAGGQVNYGYT
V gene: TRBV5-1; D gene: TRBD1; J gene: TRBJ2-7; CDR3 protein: ASRPPRTGSSEQY
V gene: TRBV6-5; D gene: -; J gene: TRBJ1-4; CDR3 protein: ASSTGWEKLF
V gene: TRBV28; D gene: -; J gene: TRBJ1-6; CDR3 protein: ASSSAVHNSPLH
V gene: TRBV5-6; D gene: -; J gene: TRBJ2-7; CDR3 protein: ASSLGLTSSYEQY
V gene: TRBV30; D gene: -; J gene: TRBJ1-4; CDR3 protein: AWTLNDEKLF
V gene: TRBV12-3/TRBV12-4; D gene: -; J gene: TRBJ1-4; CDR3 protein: ASSRQINEKLF
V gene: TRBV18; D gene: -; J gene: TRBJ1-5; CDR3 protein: ASSPSRQINQPQH
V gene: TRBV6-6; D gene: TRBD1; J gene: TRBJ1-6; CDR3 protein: ASKQGASGSPLH
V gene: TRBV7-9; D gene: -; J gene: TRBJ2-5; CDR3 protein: ASSPGETQY
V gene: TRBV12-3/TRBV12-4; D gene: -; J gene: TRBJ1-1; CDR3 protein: ASSLTGYTEAF
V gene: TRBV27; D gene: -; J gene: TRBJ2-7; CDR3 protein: ASTKGVPLGEQY
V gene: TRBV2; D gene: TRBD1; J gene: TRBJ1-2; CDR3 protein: ASSRQGVKGYT
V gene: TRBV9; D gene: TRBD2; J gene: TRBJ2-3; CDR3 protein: ASSLGTSGATDTQY
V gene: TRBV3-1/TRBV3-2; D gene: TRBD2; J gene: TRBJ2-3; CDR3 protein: ASSRRLAGAPDTQY
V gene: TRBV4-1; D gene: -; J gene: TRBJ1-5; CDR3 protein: ASSETSLGNQPQH
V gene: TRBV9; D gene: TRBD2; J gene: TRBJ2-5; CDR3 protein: ASSGQAGGKETQY
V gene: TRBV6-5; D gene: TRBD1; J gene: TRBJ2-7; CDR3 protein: ASSYRTTTGDYEQY
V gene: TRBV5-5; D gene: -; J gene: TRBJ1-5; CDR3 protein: ASSLGWGGDQPQH
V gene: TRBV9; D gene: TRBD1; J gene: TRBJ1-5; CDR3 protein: ASSRTGGGQPQH
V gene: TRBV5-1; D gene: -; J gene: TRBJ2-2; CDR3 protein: ASSLVAANTGELF
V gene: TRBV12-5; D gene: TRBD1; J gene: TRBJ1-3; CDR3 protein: ASGHGQGGPGNTIY
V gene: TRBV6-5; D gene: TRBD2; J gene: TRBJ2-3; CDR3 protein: ATYYRGLATDTQY
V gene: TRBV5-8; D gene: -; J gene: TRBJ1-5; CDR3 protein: ASSLGRNQPQH
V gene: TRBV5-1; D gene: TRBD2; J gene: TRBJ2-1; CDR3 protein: ASSMVAGNNEQF
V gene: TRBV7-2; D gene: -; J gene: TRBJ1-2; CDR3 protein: ASSSFLRTWGGINDGYT
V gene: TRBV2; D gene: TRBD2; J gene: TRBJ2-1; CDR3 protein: ASSEYMGLATFDEQF
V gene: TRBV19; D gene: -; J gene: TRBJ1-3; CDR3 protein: ASSISDSSGNTIY
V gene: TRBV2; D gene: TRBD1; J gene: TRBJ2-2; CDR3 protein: ASSYNRGAGELF
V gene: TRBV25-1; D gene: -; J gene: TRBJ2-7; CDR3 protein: ASSEPSGSYEQY
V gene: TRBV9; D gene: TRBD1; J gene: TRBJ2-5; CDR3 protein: ASSARDRDQETQY
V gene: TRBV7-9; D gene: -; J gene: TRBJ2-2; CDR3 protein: ASSFVSGAGELF
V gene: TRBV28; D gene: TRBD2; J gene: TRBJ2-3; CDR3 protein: ASRPRSGRDTQY
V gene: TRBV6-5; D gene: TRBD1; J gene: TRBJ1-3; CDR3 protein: ASSWDSSGNTIY
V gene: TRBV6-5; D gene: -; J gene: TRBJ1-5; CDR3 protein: ASSPRNPSNQPQH
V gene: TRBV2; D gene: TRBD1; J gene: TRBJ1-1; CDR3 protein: ASSRDRVGSEAF
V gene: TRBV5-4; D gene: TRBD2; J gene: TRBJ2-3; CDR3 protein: ASSSGLAGAVKEVDTQY
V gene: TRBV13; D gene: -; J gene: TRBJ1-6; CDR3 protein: ASSPTRGGRYNSPLH
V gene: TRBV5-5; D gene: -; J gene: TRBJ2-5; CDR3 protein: ASSFGPTTGQETQY
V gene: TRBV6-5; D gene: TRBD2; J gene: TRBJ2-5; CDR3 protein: ASTKGTSGEQTQY
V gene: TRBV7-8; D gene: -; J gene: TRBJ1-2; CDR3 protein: ASSQQGRYGYT
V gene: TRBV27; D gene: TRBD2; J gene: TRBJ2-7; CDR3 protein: ASSSGLAGPHGSEQY
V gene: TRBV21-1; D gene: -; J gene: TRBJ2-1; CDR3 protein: ASSKSGTGTSDEQF
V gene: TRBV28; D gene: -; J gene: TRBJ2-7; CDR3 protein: ASNPGMGWQNEQY
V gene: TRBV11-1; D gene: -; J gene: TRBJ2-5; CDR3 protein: ASSLDVSGAGTQY
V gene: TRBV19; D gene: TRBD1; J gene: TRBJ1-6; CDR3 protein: ASSIRQGAHSPLH
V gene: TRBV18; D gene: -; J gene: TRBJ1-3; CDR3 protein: ASSETSTNTIY
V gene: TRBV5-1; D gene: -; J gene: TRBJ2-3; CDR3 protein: ASSLETVSVALTDTQY
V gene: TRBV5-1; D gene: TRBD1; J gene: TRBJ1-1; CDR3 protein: ASSSPGQGEAF